The source of this T cell receptor beta chain is a study of cytomegalovirus exposure and HLA in healthy donors. On the study more broadly: The same platform was used for the 120 validation repertoires and the approximately 670 first-cohort repertoires, a later analysis reported.

Overall study findings and caveats: The TCR clusters that emerged in the first cohort tended, a later analysis found, to co-occur in the roughly 130 validation repertoires. Reports credit the classifier with highly specific, highly sensitive diagnosis of cytomegalovirus status.

The repertoire was sequenced with immunoSEQ multiplex PCR; TCRdb's copy has only in-frame clones and lacks some. The sample contains more than 95,000 clones, 89% of which appear only once. This clone was recorded a few times. As yet, its antigen is unknown. CDR3 length: 14 residues. J gave up 6 bases and V 6 bases, and 7 bases lay outside the gene matches. Germline assignment: CDR1 MNHEY and CDR2 SVGAGI. V and J are TRBV6-5 and TRBJ1-5; 8 nucleotides match TRBD1. The sequenced sample was PBMCs. The TCR sequence derives from a woman under 30 in good health and CMV-seronegative. CDR3 bases: TGTGCCAGCAGACCAGACAGGGGAGGTCAGCCCCAGCATTTT. Its protein is CASRPDRGGQPQHF.